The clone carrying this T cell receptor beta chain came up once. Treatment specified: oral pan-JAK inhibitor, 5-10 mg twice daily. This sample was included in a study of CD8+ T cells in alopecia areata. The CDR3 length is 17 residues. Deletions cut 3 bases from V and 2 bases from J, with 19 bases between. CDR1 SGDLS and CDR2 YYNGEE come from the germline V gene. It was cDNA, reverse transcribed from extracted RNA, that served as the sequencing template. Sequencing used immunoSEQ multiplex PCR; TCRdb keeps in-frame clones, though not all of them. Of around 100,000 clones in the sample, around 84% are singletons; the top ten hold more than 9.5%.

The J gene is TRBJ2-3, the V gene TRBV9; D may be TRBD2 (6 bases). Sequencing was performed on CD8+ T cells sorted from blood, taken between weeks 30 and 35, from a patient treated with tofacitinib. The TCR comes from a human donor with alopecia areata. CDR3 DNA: TGTGCCAGCAGCGCTCTTAGCCGGGACTTTAACACAGATACGCAGTATTTT. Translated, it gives CASSALSRDFNTDTQYF.